Included here is one T cell receptor beta chain sequence, with context. This record belongs to a study of T cells in localized non-small cell lung cancer. The method was immunoSEQ multiplex PCR; TCRdb's version includes in-frame clones alone and lacks a portion of them. The sample carries about 3,500 clones, about 20% recorded once. CDR1 and CDR2 from the germline V gene are SGHRS and YFSETQ. The CDR3 is 16 amino acids. V lost 4 bases and J lost 5; bases outside the gene matches: 7. The chain links TRBV5-1 to TRBJ2-5, with 14 bases fitting TRBD2. The sequence came from a female donor older than 55 with stage II lung adenocarcinoma. The sequencing used lung tumor tissue, collected before any cancer treatment. The chain's CDR3 is CASSTGLAGVAETQYF. The CDR3 DNA follows: TGCGCCAGCAGCACGGGACTAGCGGGAGTTGCGGAGACCCAGTACTTC.